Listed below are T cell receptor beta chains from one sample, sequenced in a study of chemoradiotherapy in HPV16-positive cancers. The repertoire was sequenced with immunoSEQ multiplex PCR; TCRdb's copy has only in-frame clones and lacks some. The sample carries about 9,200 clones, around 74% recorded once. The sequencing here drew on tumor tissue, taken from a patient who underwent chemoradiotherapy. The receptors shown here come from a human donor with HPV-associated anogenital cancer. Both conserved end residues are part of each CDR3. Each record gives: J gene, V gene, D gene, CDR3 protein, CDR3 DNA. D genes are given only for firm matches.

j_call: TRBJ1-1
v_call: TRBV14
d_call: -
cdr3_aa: CASSQEGGRNTEAFF
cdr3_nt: TGTGCCAGCAGCCAAGAAGGGGGGCGGAACACTGAAGCTTTCTTT

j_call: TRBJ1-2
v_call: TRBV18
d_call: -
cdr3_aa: CASSPTVTNYGYTF
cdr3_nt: TGTGCCAGCTCACCAACAGTTACAAACTATGGCTACACCTTC

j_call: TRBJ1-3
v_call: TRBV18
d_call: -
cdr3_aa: CASSQRSGGISGNTIYF
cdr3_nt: TGTGCCAGCTCACAACGGTCCGGCGGCATCTCTGGAAACACCATATATTTT

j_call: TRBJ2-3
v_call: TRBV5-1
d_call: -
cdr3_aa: CASSQGRGKTDTQYF
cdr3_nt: TGCGCCAGCAGTCAAGGGCGGGGAAAGACAGATACGCAGTATTTT

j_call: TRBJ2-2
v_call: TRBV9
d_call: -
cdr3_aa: CASSRRQRNTGELFF
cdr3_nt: TGTGCCAGCAGCCGACGACAGAGGAACACCGGGGAGCTGTTTTTT

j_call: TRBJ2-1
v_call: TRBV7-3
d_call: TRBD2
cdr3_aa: CASSLSSGDYNEQFF
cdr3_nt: TGTGCCAGCAGCCTCTCTAGCGGGGACTACAATGAGCAGTTCTTC

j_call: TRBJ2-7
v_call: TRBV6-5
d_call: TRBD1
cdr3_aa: CASRTGGIHEQYF
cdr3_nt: TGTGCCAGCCGGACAGGGGGCATCCACGAGCAGTACTTC

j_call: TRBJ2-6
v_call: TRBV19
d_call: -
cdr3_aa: CASSGVGSGANVLTF
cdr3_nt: TGTGCCAGTAGTGGGGTAGGCTCTGGGGCCAACGTCCTGACTTTC

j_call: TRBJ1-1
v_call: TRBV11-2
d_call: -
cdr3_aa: CASSLEFGRMNTEAFF
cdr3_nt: TGTGCCAGCAGCTTAGAATTTGGCAGGATGAACACTGAAGCTTTCTTT

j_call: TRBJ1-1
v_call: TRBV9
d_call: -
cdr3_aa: CASSVTESMNTEAFF
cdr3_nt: TGTGCCAGCAGCGTGACGGAATCCATGAACACTGAAGCTTTCTTT

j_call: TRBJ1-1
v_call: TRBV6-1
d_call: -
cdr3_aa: CASSETRGAFF
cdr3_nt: TGTGCCAGCAGTGAAACCCGGGGAGCTTTCTTT

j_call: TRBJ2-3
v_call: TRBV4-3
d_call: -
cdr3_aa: CASSQDSSAQYF
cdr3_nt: TGCGCCAGCAGCCAAGACAGCTCGGCGCAGTATTTT

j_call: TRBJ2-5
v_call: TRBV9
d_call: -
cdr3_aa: CASSGTQHGETQYF
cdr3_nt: TGTGCCAGCAGCGGGACACAACACGGGGAGACCCAGTACTTC

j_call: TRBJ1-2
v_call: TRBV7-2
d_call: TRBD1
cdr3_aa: CASSSGTGRNTYGYTF
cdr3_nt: TGTGCCAGCAGCTCCGGGACAGGCCGAAATACTTATGGCTACACCTTC

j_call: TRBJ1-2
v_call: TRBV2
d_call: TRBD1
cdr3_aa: CASRRTGGYYGYTF
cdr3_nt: TGTGCCAGCAGACGGACAGGGGGATACTATGGCTACACCTTC

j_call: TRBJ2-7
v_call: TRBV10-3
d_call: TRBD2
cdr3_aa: CAISVGGSSYEQYF
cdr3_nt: TGTGCCATCAGTGTCGGGGGGAGTTCCTACGAGCAGTACTTC

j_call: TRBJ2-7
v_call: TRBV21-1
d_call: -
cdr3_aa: CASSTEQYF
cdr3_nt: TGTGCCAGCAGTACCGAGCAGTACTTC